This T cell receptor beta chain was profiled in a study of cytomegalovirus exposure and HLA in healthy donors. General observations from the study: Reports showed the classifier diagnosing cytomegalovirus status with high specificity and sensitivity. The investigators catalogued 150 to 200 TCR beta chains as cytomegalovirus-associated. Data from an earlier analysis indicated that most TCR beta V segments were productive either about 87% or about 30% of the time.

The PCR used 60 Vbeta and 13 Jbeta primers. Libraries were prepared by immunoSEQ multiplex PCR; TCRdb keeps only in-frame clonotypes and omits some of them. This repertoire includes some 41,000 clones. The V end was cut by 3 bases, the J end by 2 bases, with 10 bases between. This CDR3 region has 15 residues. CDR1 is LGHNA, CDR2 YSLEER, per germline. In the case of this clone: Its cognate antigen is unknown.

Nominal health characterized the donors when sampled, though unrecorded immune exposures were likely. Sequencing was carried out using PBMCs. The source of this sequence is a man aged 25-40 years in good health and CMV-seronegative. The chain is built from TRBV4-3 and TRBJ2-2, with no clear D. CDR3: CASSHGRTNTGELFF. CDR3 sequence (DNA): TGCGCCAGCAGCCATGGCAGAACAAACACCGGGGAGCTGTTTTTT.